The 9 T cell receptor beta chains reported below all come from one sample, sequenced in a study of control samples from healthy donors and cancer patients. The repertoire was sequenced with immunoSEQ multiplex PCR; TCRdb's copy has only in-frame clones and lacks some. The table shows approximately 150,000 clones, with 91% occurring only once. Specimen: blood. These receptors all stem from a man younger than 35 in good health.

The chain uses TRBV27 and TRBJ1-1; D gene unclear. The CDR3 totals 13 residues. Trimming stripped 3 bases from V and 0 bases from J, with 5 bases between. The germline gives CDR1 MNHEY, CDR2 SMNVEV (reference sequence). CDR3 bases: TGTGCCAGCAGTTTTTTCATGAACACTGAAGCTTTCTTT. It translates to CASSFFMNTEAFF.

This clone has more than one count but fewer than ten. This chain links TRBV3-1 (or the pseudogene TRBV3-2) with TRBJ2-3; 11 bases are shared with TRBD2. This CDR3 contains 19 residues. V trimming: 0 bases; J trimming: 6 bases; junction bases outside the gene matches: 14. Germline assignment: CDR1 LGHDT and CDR2 YNNKEL (reference sequence). CDR3 sequence (DNA): TGTGCCAGCAGCCAAGAGAGGAAGGCTAGCGGGGGGAGGTTTGATACGCAGTATTTT. Translating gives CASSQERKASGGRFDTQYF.

The chain uses TRBV5-1 and TRBJ1-5; unclear D gene. The V end lost 0 bases, the J end lost 7 bases, and 17 bases lay between the germline ends. CDR3 length: 16 residues. CDR1 is SGHRS and CDR2 is YFSETQ in the germline V gene. The CDR3 loop reads CASSLGPLGNQQPQHF. The CDR3 region has the DNA TGCGCCAGCAGCTTGGGCCCTCTGGGTAATCAACAGCCCCAGCATTTT.

This clone was counted a single time. The genes are TRBV5-6 and TRBJ1-2, with TRBD1 identical over 8 bases. The CDR3 runs to 15 residues. Trimming took 4 bases from V and 8 from J; bases not matched to a gene: 13. CDR1 is SGHDT, CDR2 YYEEEE, per germline. CDR3 in amino acids: CASSNTGTGVGGYTF. The CDR3 coding sequence is TGTGCCAGCAGCAACACCGGGACAGGAGTTGGGGGCTACACCTTC.

The rearrangement links TRBV18 to TRBJ2-5; the D is unclear. With 0 bases removed from V and 1 base from J, the gap between germline ends came to 6 bases. The CDR3 totals 14 residues. Germline V gene lookup returns CDR1 KGHSH and CDR2 LQKENI. This CDR3 reads CASSPPEPQETQYF. As DNA, the CDR3 is TGTGCCAGCTCACCACCGGAGCCCCAAGAGACCCAGTACTTC.

V gene TRBV12-5 combines with J gene TRBJ1-1, with D uncertain. The V end lost 1 base, the J end lost 0 bases, and 6 bases lay between the germline ends. Germline CDR1 is LGHNT and CDR2 is FRNRAP. This CDR3 comprises 14 residues. The CDR3 sequence is CASGLEQLNTEAFF. The CDR3 DNA is TGTGCTAGTGGTTTGGAACAGCTGAACACTGAAGCTTTCTTT.

The V gene is TRBV28, the J gene TRBJ2-1; 9 nucleotides align to TRBD1. Trimming at V came to 7 bases and at J to 6 bases, leaving 7 bases not matched to a gene. The CDR3 is 14 amino acids. Per the germline V gene, CDR1 is MDHEN and CDR2 is SYDVKM. CDR3 residues: CASTRDRVTNEQFF. The DNA for the CDR3 is TGTGCCAGCACGCGGGACAGGGTAACCAATGAGCAGTTCTTC.

The rearrangement uses TRBV7-9 and TRBJ1-1, with D uncertain. CDR3 length: 15 amino acids. Deletions cut 0 bases from V and 5 bases from J, with 13 bases between. Looked up from germline, CDR1 is SEHNR and CDR2 is FQNEAQ (reference sequence). DNA of the CDR3: TGTGCCAGCAGCTTAGCGCACTTTGGGAGAACTGAAGCTTTCTTT. It specifies CASSLAHFGRTEAFF.

This sequence joins TRBV19 and TRBJ2-2; 9 nucleotides agree with TRBD1. With V trimmed by 6 bases and J by 6 bases, 11 bases remained unmatched. This CDR3 is built from 16 residues. CDR1 is LNHDA and CDR2 is SQIVND in the germline V gene (reference sequence). Here the CDR3 reads CASRQTGTGFPGELFF. The CDR3 nucleotides read TGTGCCAGTAGACAGACCGGGACAGGGTTTCCCGGGGAGCTGTTTTTT.